The sequence of this TCR beta chain was determined in a study of control samples from healthy donors and cancer patients. Clones were read by immunoSEQ multiplex PCR, and TCRdb kept only the in-frame ones, dropping some. This sample yields 150,000 to 200,000 clones, of which around nine tenths are seen a single time; roughly 1.5% belongs to the top ten. The CDR3 is 15 amino acids. V was cut by 0 bases and J by 1 base, with 7 bases left in between. Per the germline V gene, CDR1 is ENHRY and CDR2 is SYGVKD. The rearrangement links TRBV10-3 to TRBJ1-5, with D maybe TRBD1 (6 bases). The material sequenced was blood. This receptor was obtained from a man aged 30 to 45 in good health. The CDR3 region has the DNA TGTGCCATCAGTGAGTCGGACAGAAGCAATCAGCCCCAGCATTTT. Translated: CAISESDRSNQPQHF.